The 15 T cell receptor beta chains listed next were all sequenced from one sample in a study of blood T cell repertoires in COVID-19. Assay used: immunoSEQ multiplex PCR; TCRdb lists only in-frame clones, some missing. This table holds some 45,000 clones, roughly 89% found once. The sample consisted of peripheral blood. These receptors were obtained from a man between 60 and 75 years old with active COVID-19.

By share of the sample, this clone is medium-sized. The rearrangement uses TRBV5-1 and TRBJ2-1, with TRBD2 identical over 9 bases. Germline V CDR1 and CDR2: SGHRS, YFSETQ. V was pared by 2 bases and J by 6 bases, with 6 bases of the junction left unmatched. This CDR3 is built from 15 residues. The CDR3 DNA reads as TGCGCCAGCAGCTTTCCGCCTAGCGGGACCAATGAGCAGTTCTTC. Translated: CASSFPPSGTNEQFF. Complete variable domain (other parts from reference TRBV5-1 and TRBJ2-1): KAGVTQTPRYLIKTRGQQVTLSCSPISGHRSVSWYQQTPGQGLQFLFEYFSETQRNKGNFPGRFSGRQFSNSRSEMNVSTLELGDSALYLCASSFPPSGTNEQFFGPGTRLTVL.

This clone is deemed medium-sized. The chain couples TRBV5-4 to TRBJ2-1, with 7 bases fitting TRBD1. The CDR3 spans 14 residues. Trimming removed 2 bases from V and 8 bases from J; junction bases left unmatched: 7. In germline, CDR1 is SGHNT, CDR2 YYREEE (reference sequence). This chain's CDR3 is CASSFEDRSDEQFF. For the CDR3, the DNA is TGTGCCAGCAGCTTTGAGGACAGGTCCGATGAGCAGTTCTTC.

The chain links TRBV18 to TRBJ2-3; 9 bases line up with TRBD1. CDR3 length: 18 residues. With V trimmed by 3 bases and J by 4 bases, 14 bases remained unmatched. CDR1 and CDR2 (germline): KGHSH, LQKENI. CDR3 loop: CASSPQYPGTGSPDTQYF. The CDR3 nucleotides are TGTGCCAGCTCACCCCAATACCCCGGGACAGGGAGCCCAGATACGCAGTATTTT.

The chain recombines TRBV11-2 with TRBJ2-7; 8 positions match TRBD1. Germline V gene sequence: CDR1 SGHAT, CDR2 FQNNGV. The CDR3 contains 14 residues. V shed 3 bases and J 1 base; nucleotides not matched to a gene: 2. Here the CDR3 DNA reads TGTGCCAGCAGCTTTGGGACAGGATCCTACGAGCAGTACTTC. Its translation: CASSFGTGSYEQYF.

This rearrangement joins TRBV6-6 to TRBJ2-7, with 8 bases aligning to TRBD1. V gave up 5 bases and J gave up 0 bases; unmatched junction bases: 3. CDR1 is MNHNY, CDR2 SVGAGI, per germline (reference sequence). There are 14 residues in the CDR3. The DNA for the CDR3 is TGTGCCAGCAGTGGGGGACAGGCCTCCTACGAGCAGTACTTC. Amino acids: CASSGGQASYEQYF.

V and J are TRBV9 and TRBJ2-7; 8 nucleotides align to TRBD2. This CDR3 region has 15 residues. From germline, CDR1 is SGDLS and CDR2 YYNGEE. V gave up 3 bases and J gave up 7 bases; unmatched junction bases: 12. The CDR3 nucleotides are TGTGCCAGCAGCGCCACTAGCGGCCCCGGGGATGAGCAGTACTTC. This gives the protein CASSATSGPGDEQYF.

The V and J genes are TRBV15 and TRBJ2-3, with 7 bases lining up with TRBD1. The CDR3 has 17 residues. V lost 5 bases to trimming and J lost 2 bases; unmatched junction nucleotides: 13. Germline lookup yields CDR1 LNHNV and CDR2 YYDKDF (reference sequence). CDR3 bases: TGTGCCACCAGCGCAATAGACAGGGACCACCACACAGATACGCAGTATTTT. This sequence encodes CATSAIDRDHHTDTQYF. Drawing the rest from reference TRBV15 and TRBJ2-3, the complete variable domain is DAMVIQNPRYQVTQFGKPVTLSCSQTLNHNVMYWYQQKSSQAPKLLFHYYDKDFNNEADTPDNFQSRRPNTSFCFLDIRSPGLGDTAMYLCATSAIDRDHHTDTQYFGPGTRLTVL.

The chain has TRBV20-1 and TRBJ1-1, with D possibly being TRBD1 (6 bases). V lost 3 bases and J lost 5, with 13 bases in between. Germline assignment: CDR1 DFQATT and CDR2 SNEGSKA (reference sequence). This CDR3 has 13 residues. CDR3 in amino acids: CSASTGKRTEAFF. The CDR3 DNA follows: TGCAGTGCTAGTACAGGGAAGAGAACTGAAGCTTTCTTT.

The V call is TRBV2, the J call TRBJ1-2, with 7 bases matching TRBD1. The CDR3 spans 16 residues. CDR1 is SNHLY and CDR2 is FYNNEI in the germline V gene. V gave up 10 bases and J gave up 0 bases; unmatched junction bases: 14. The CDR3 sequence is CANPPGTETANYGYTF. The CDR3, as DNA: TGTGCCAACCCACCCGGGACAGAGACCGCTAACTATGGCTACACCTTC.

The chain couples TRBV6-4 to TRBJ2-2; D is unresolved. V was cut by 3 bases and J by 0 bases, with 14 bases left in between. Germline CDR1 is MRHNA and CDR2 is SNTAGT. CDR3 length: 17 residues. Here the CDR3 DNA reads TGTGCCAGCAGTGAGAACTTCGGGTTCGCGAACACCGGGGAGCTGTTTTTT. Protein: CASSENFGFANTGELFF.

The chain carries TRBV4-1 and TRBJ2-7, with TRBD2 matching 8 bases. The CDR3 consists of 16 residues. Trimming removed 1 base from V and 2 bases from J; junction bases left unmatched: 7. The germline gives CDR1 MGHRA, CDR2 YSYEKL. CDR3 sequence reads: CASSQGGREAPYEQYF. The CDR3 DNA sequence: TGCGCCAGCAGCCAAGGGGGGCGGGAGGCCCCCTACGAGCAGTACTTC.

This clone has a single count. This chain uses TRBV13 with TRBJ2-1, with TRBD2 identical over 7 bases. This CDR3 is built from 15 residues. V lost 4 bases, J lost 1 base, and 4 bases stayed unmatched. Germline V lookup: CDR1 PRHDT, CDR2 FYEKMQ (reference sequence). CDR3 DNA sequence: TGTGCCAGCAGCTCCGGACTAGTATCCTACAATGAGCAGTTCTTC. The encoded protein is CASSSGLVSYNEQFF. Variable domain in full (rest from reference TRBV13 and TRBJ2-1): AAGVIQSPRHLIKEKRETATLKCYPIPRHDTVYWYQQGPGQDPQFLISFYEKMQSDKGSIPDRFSAQQFSDYHSELNMSSLELGDSALYFCASSSGLVSYNEQFFGPGTRLTVL.

The chain links TRBV29-1 to TRBJ2-7; 12 bases line up with TRBD2. J gave up 3 bases and V 4 bases, and 1 base lay outside the gene matches. CDR1 is SQVTM and CDR2 is ANQGSEA in the germline V gene. This CDR3 has 13 residues. The CDR3 sequence is CSVATSGSYEQYF. CDR3 in DNA: TGCAGCGTTGCGACTAGCGGGAGCTACGAGCAGTACTTC.

This chain joins TRBV15 and TRBJ1-1; tentative D call: TRBD1 (6 bases). The CDR3 is 15 amino acids. Trimming shortened V by 0 bases and J by 4 bases, and 12 bases separated the two germline ends. The germline gives CDR1 LNHNV, CDR2 YYDKDF (reference sequence). CDR3 protein: CATSRDFRGGTEAFF. The CDR3 nucleotides are TGTGCCACCAGCAGAGATTTTAGAGGGGGCACTGAAGCTTTCTTT.

This clone was found a few times. In DNA form, the CDR3 reads TGTGCCAGCTCGGGACAACAAAATCAGCCCCAGCATTTT. Translating it yields CASSGQQNQPQHF. V and J are TRBV6-5 and TRBJ1-5, with D perhaps TRBD1 (6 bases). The ends were cut back, 8 bases at V and 4 bases at J, with 12 bases in the middle. Germline CDR1 and CDR2: MNHEY and SVGAGI. The CDR3 sequence is 13 residues long.